These 19 T cell receptor beta chains were all obtained from the same sample, sequenced in a study of T cell responses to AZD1222 COVID-19 vaccine. Only in-frame clones appear in the TCRdb table, and some are missing; sequencing was by immunoSEQ multiplex PCR. The sample yields 70,000 to 95,000 clones, almost 90% seen once. The input for sequencing was peripheral blood, taken 28 days after the second AZD1222 dose. The receptors were gathered from an adult who received the AZD1222 COVID-19 vaccine.

For the CDR3, the DNA is TGTGCCAGCACTCAAAGGGTCAGGGTAGAGACCCAGTACTTC. Protein: CASTQRVRVETQYF. This chain joins TRBV7-9 and TRBJ2-5, with a weak D call TRBD1 (5 bases). Trimming stripped 7 bases from V and 4 bases from J, with 16 bases between. Per the germline V gene, CDR1 is SEHNR and CDR2 is FQNEAQ (reference sequence). The CDR3 is 14 residues long.

V usage is TRBV1 and J usage is TRBJ1-2; TRBD1 is the table's D call and was not checked against the DNA. TRBV1 is listed as a pseudogene. This CDR3 spans 17 amino acids. In nucleotides, the CDR3 is TGCACCAGCAGCCACCGATACCATGGACAGGGGGCGGGAGGCTACACCTTC. Its protein product is CTSSHRYHGQGAGGYTF.

This clone was observed a handful of times. The chain combines TRBV5-1 with TRBJ2-2, with 9 positions matching TRBD1. The ends lost 2 bases at V and 4 bases at J; junction bases unmatched: 6. Germline CDR1 and CDR2: SGHRS and YFSETQ. The CDR3 covers 16 residues. The CDR3 is CASSFIKTGGTGELFF. The DNA of the CDR3 is TGCGCCAGCAGCTTTATTAAGACAGGGGGCACCGGGGAGCTGTTTTTT.

The V call is TRBV5-6, the J call TRBJ1-1; D is possibly TRBD1 (6 bases). CDR1 is SGHDT and CDR2 is YYEEEE in the germline V gene. V dropped 0 bases and J dropped 5 bases, with 8 bases sitting between them. The CDR3 loop spans 13 amino acids. This CDR3 is CASSLGRGTEAFF. CDR3 coding DNA: TGTGCCAGCAGCTTGGGCAGGGGAACTGAAGCTTTCTTT.

About this clone itself: Germline and junction disagree at one end, which may indicate a read error. The rearrangement links TRBV27 to TRBJ2-5; D is tentatively TRBD1 or TRBD2 (5 bases each). Germline V gene data show CDR1 as MNHEY and CDR2 as SMNVEV (reference sequence). CDR3 length: 15 amino acids. CDR3 region: CAGSLSPQGGETQYF. The CDR3 bases are TGTGCCGGCAGTTTATCCCCGCAGGGCGGGGAGACCCAGTACTTC.

The chain carries TRBV5-1 and TRBJ2-3; no firm D call. The CDR3 spans 16 residues. V lost 0 bases and J 4 bases, leaving 15 bases between the germline ends. Per germline, CDR1 SGHRS and CDR2 YFSETQ. The CDR3 sequence is CASSLVGRHDADTQYF. In nucleotides, the CDR3 is TGCGCCAGCAGCTTGGTCGGCCGCCACGACGCAGATACGCAGTATTTT.

The CDR3 DNA follows: TGTGCCAGTAGTACCTACTCGACAGGCCTTAGCAATCAGCCCCAGCATTTT. Translating gives CASSTYSTGLSNQPQHF. This chain connects TRBV19 to TRBJ1-5, with a possible D match to TRBD1 (6 bases). The germline gives CDR1 LNHDA, CDR2 SQIVND (reference sequence). The CDR3 runs to 17 residues. Trimming pared 4 bases from V and 0 bases from J, leaving 16 bases between.

V and J are TRBV30 and TRBJ2-7; TRBD1 is a possible D gene (5 bases). Germline V gene data show CDR1 as GTSNPN and CDR2 as SVGIG (reference sequence). The CDR3 is 13 amino acids. Trimming shortened V by 8 bases and J by 0 bases, and 14 bases separated the two germline ends. For the CDR3, the DNA is TGTGCCACCCCTAGGGGTTACTCCTACGAGCAGTACTTC. Its translation is CATPRGYSYEQYF.

The chain is built from TRBV7-3 and TRBJ2-3; D may match TRBD1 or TRBD2 (6 bases each). With 4 bases removed from V and 4 bases from J, the gap between germline ends came to 21 bases. CDR3 size: 17 residues. Germline V gene lookup returns CDR1 SGHTA and CDR2 FQGTGA. The CDR3 DNA sequence: TGTGCCAGCAGCTCATATCCATTGACAGGAGGGGCAGATACGCAGTATTTT. This sequence encodes CASSSYPLTGGADTQYF.

The chain combines TRBV28 with TRBJ2-3, with TRBD2 matching 11 bases. The CDR3 totals 15 residues. The V gene end was trimmed by 3 bases and the J gene end by 4 bases; junction bases not matched to a gene: 3. CDR1 is MDHEN and CDR2 is SYDVKM in the germline V gene. As DNA, the CDR3 is TGTGCCAGCAGTTTGGTAGCGGGGGGGTCAGATACGCAGTATTTT. Its translation is CASSLVAGGSDTQYF.

This sequence joins TRBV11-3 and TRBJ2-2; TRBD1 might be the D (7 bases). Germline-derived CDR1 and CDR2 are SGHNT and YENEEA. V lost 0 bases, J lost 1 base, and 15 bases lay in between. The CDR3 length is 18 residues. The DNA of the CDR3 is TGTGCCAGCAGCTTAGATCAGGGGGGTTCCCTGAACACCGGGGAGCTGTTTTTT. This translates into CASSLDQGGSLNTGELFF. The full variable domain, its missing parts supplied by reference TRBV11-3 and TRBJ2-2, is EAGVVQSPRYKIIEKKQPVAFWCNPISGHNTLYWYLQNLGQGPELLIRYENEEAVDDSQLPKDRFSAERLKGVDSTLKIQPAELGDSAVYLCASSLDQGGSLNTGELFFGEGSRLTVL.

This sequence joins TRBV7-2 and TRBJ2-7, with D perhaps matching TRBD1 (5 bases). CDR3 length equals 15 residues. Trimming pared 1 base from V and 2 bases from J, leaving 12 bases between. The germline V gene encodes CDR1 SGHTA and CDR2 FQGNSA. CDR3 sequence reads: CASSLEGSNTYEQYF. CDR3 DNA sequence: TGTGCCAGCAGCTTAGAGGGGTCGAACACCTACGAGCAGTACTTC. Drawing the rest from reference TRBV7-2 and TRBJ2-7, the complete variable domain is GAGVSQSPSNKVTEKGKDVELRCDPISGHTALYWYRQSLGQGLEFLIYFQGNSAPDKSGLPSDRFSAERTGGSVSTLTIQRTQQEDSAVYLCASSLEGSNTYEQYFGPGTRLTVT.

The chain is built from TRBV2 and TRBJ2-3, with 7 bases identical to TRBD1. Trimming removed 5 bases from V and 3 bases from J; junction bases left unmatched: 5. Germline-derived CDR1 and CDR2 are SNHLY and FYNNEI. The CDR3 spans 14 residues. CDR3 sequence: CASSITGVTDTQYF. CDR3 nucleotides: TGTGCCAGCAGTATAACAGGGGTGACAGATACGCAGTATTTT.

The rearrangement joins TRBV12-3 or TRBV12-4 to TRBJ1-2; no firm D call. Trimming removed 3 bases from V and 5 bases from J, with 7 bases in between. CDR3 length: 12 residues. CDR3 bases: TGTGCCAGCAGTTTGGGGAGGTATGGCTACACCTTC. Translation gives CASSLGRYGYTF.

This rearrangement joins TRBV30 to TRBJ1-1, with no clear D. CDR3 size: 13 residues. V was trimmed by 4 bases and J by 1 base, leaving 10 bases between them. The germline V gene has CDR1 GTSNPN and CDR2 SVGIG (reference sequence). CDR3 sequence: CAWTGLPNTEAFF. As DNA, the CDR3 is TGTGCCTGGACTGGACTCCCGAACACTGAAGCTTTCTTT.

The V gene is TRBV18, the J gene TRBJ2-3, with 8 bases fitting TRBD1. V dropped 3 bases and J dropped 0; count of bases not matched to a gene: 2. This CDR3 is 15 amino acids long. Germline assignment: CDR1 KGHSH and CDR2 LQKENI. The CDR3 DNA reads TGTGCCAGCTCACCGGACAGGGAAAGCACAGATACGCAGTATTTT. Residues: CASSPDRESTDTQYF. Full variable domain (rest looked up from reference TRBV18 and TRBJ2-3): NAGVMQNPRHLVRRRGQEARLRCSPMKGHSHVYWYRQLPEEGLKFMVYLQKENIIDESGMPKERFSAEFPKEGPSILRIQQVVRGDSAAYFCASSPDRESTDTQYFGPGTRLTVL.

The rearrangement uses TRBV9 and TRBJ1-2, with 12 bases matching TRBD1. The V segment lost 3 bases and the J segment 5 bases; nucleotides outside the gene matches: 14. Germline CDR1 and CDR2: SGDLS and YYNGEE. The CDR3 length is 18 residues. The CDR3 spells CASSAWDRGPLALYGYTF. The CDR3 bases are TGTGCCAGCAGCGCCTGGGACAGGGGGCCTCTTGCATTGTATGGCTACACCTTC.

DNA of the CDR3: TGTGCCAGCAACTTTGAAGCTTTCTTT. Amino acids: CASNFEAFF. V is TRBV5-8 and J is TRBJ1-1; D remains ambiguous. Germline V gene sequence: CDR1 SGHTS, CDR2 YDEGEE. The CDR3 extends over 9 amino acids. V was pared by 6 bases and J by 7 bases, with 4 bases between. Full variable domain (missing parts from reference TRBV5-8 and TRBJ1-1): EAGVTQSPTHLIKTRGQQATLRCSPISGHTSVYWYQQALGLGLQFLLWYDEGEERNRGNFPPRFSGRQFPNYSSELNVNALELEDSALYLCASNFEAFFGQGTRLTVV.

The chain recombines TRBV5-5 with TRBJ1-5, with TRBD1 identical over 8 bases. With 4 bases clipped from V and 0 bases from J, the junction kept 12 bases outside the gene matches. The CDR3 length is 18 residues. Germline V gene lookup returns CDR1 SGHKS and CDR2 YYEKEE (reference sequence). CDR3 loop: CASSGIYDQGASNQPQHF. The CDR3 region has the DNA TGTGCCAGCAGCGGGATTTACGATCAGGGGGCTAGCAATCAGCCCCAGCATTTT. The full variable domain, rest sourced from reference TRBV5-5 and TRBJ1-5, is DAGVTQSPTHLIKTRGQQVTLRCSPISGHKSVSWYQQVLGQGPQFIFQYYEKEERGRGNFPDRFSARQFPNYSSELNVNALLLGDSALYLCASSGIYDQGASNQPQHFGDGTRLSIL.